This TCR beta chain was sequenced for a study of blood T cell repertoires in COVID-19. Overall study: The United States, Italy and Spain supplied acute and convalescent COVID-19 samples.

Original processing methods: Using reference gene primer amplification, nucleated cell counts were estimated. Sequencing used immunoSEQ multiplex PCR; TCRdb keeps in-frame clones, though not all of them. V and J calls and clone size come straight from that table; D and trimming were deduced from the DNA. Of around 390,000 clones in the sample, just under 90% were seen once. A single count supports this clone. Trimming stripped 6 bases from V and 5 bases from J, with 14 bases between. Per the germline V gene, CDR1 is SGHNT and CDR2 is YYREEE (reference sequence). This CDR3 has 14 amino acids. Assignments of participants to cohorts depended upon their own reported clinical history. Recovered participants had two consecutive negative NP/OP PCR tests, healthcare professional clearance, or symptom resolution.

Source material: PBMCs or T cells enriched from blood (not recorded which). The chain couples TRBV5-4 to TRBJ2-2, with D tentatively TRBD1 (5 bases). The clonotype comes from a woman aged 50 to 65 who had recovered from COVID-19. The CDR3 DNA reads as TGTGCCAGCACCGATCCTTCAGGGACCGGGGAGCTGTTTTTT. It translates to CASTDPSGTGELFF.